Here is one TCR beta chain with its context. Profiling relied on immunoSEQ multiplex PCR, and the TCRdb table lists in-frame clones only, not all of them. The sample holds some 33,000 clones; 84% are singletons and the top ten take about 14%. The sample is drawn from a study of blood T cell repertoires in COVID-19. CDR1 and CDR2 (germline): SEHNR, FQNEAQ (reference sequence). Trimming cost V 5 bases and J 4 bases, with 14 bases left between them. There are 14 residues in the CDR3. This TCR came from a human donor in a cohort sampled during active COVID-19. The material sequenced was peripheral blood. The chain has TRBV7-9 and TRBJ1-1; the D is unclear. Here the CDR3 DNA reads TGTGCCAGCAGCCCCCCCGGGGAGGGCACTGAAGCTTTCTTT. Translation: CASSPPGEGTEAFF.